The 11 T cell receptor beta chains listed next were all sequenced from one sample in a study of T cells after posttransplantation cyclophosphamide. The assay was immunoSEQ multiplex PCR, and TCRdb's table has in-frame clones only and misses some. The specimen has 12,000 or so clones, none found just once. Sequenced material: PBMCs. The origin of the receptors is a woman between 40 and 55 years old in good health, CMV-negative, and a related stem cell transplant donor.

This clone was found many times. This chain links TRBV12-3 or TRBV12-4 with TRBJ1-5; 9 bases are a match to TRBD1. The CDR3 sequence is 17 residues long. V was clipped by 2 bases and J by 0 bases; unmatched bases: 5. This chain's CDR3 is CASSLRTGVFSNQPQHF. The CDR3 DNA sequence: TGTGCCAGCAGTTTAAGGACAGGGGTCTTTAGCAATCAGCCCCAGCATTTT.

This clone was recorded many times. This chain joins TRBV19 and TRBJ2-7, with TRBD1 identical over 9 bases. V dropped 1 base and J dropped 0; count of bases not matched to a gene: 1. Germline V CDR1 and CDR2: LNHDA, SQIVND (reference sequence). This CDR3 has 15 residues. CDR3 nucleotide sequence: TGTGCCAGTAGTATAGCGGGACAGGGCTCCTACGAGCAGTACTTC. This sequence encodes CASSIAGQGSYEQYF.

This clone showed up just a few times. The rearrangement uses TRBV7-3 and TRBJ2-2; 11 bases match TRBD2. The V segment lost 5 bases and the J segment 0 bases; nucleotides outside the gene matches: 8. Germline lookup yields CDR1 SGHTA and CDR2 FQGTGA. The CDR3 sequence is 18 residues long. The CDR3 DNA reads TGTGCCAGCAGCCAAGGGGGTAGCGGGGGGGCGAACACCGGGGAGCTGTTTTTT. This translates into CASSQGGSGGANTGELFF.

This clone was detected ten times or more. The DNA for the CDR3 is TGTGCCAGCTCACCACCGGGGCTTCAGTTAAACACAGATACGCAGTATTTT. This sequence encodes CASSPPGLQLNTDTQYF. The rearrangement links TRBV18 to TRBJ2-3, with D maybe TRBD1 (5 bases). Trimming took off 0 bases at V and 2 bases at J, with 15 bases between the two ends. This CDR3 has 17 residues. The germline CDR1 and CDR2 sequences are KGHSH and LQKENI.

This clone was counted many times. The rearrangement joins TRBV19 to TRBJ2-1; TRBD1 aligns across 7 bases. The CDR3 loop spans 15 amino acids. The V segment lost 3 bases and the J segment 4 bases; nucleotides outside the gene matches: 6. CDR1 and CDR2 (germline): LNHDA, SQIVND (reference sequence). CDR3 sequence reads: CASSIARGFYNEQFF. CDR3 nucleotides: TGTGCCAGTAGTATTGCCAGGGGGTTTTACAATGAGCAGTTCTTC. The whole variable domain, remainder taken from reference TRBV19 and TRBJ2-1, is DGGITQSPKYLFRKEGQNVTLSCEQNLNHDAMYWYRQDPGQGLRLIYYSQIVNDFQKGDIAEGYSVSREKKESFPLTVTSAQKNPTAFYLCASSIARGFYNEQFFGPGTRLTVL.

This clone was picked up a small number of times. The gene calls are TRBV6-2 or TRBV6-3 and TRBJ2-3; the D gene is possibly TRBD2 (6 bases). The CDR3 is 15 residues long. V lost 3 bases and J 2 bases, leaving 12 bases between the germline ends. Germline CDR1 is MNHEY and CDR2 is SVGEGT. The chain's CDR3 is CASSYTAGNTDTQYF. CDR3 sequence (DNA): TGTGCCAGCAGTTATACGGCGGGGAACACAGATACGCAGTATTTT.

At least ten counts were recorded for this clone. V and J are TRBV6-1 and TRBJ1-1; tentative D call: TRBD1 (6 bases). Germline V gene data show CDR1 as MNHNS and CDR2 as SASEGT. With 2 bases removed from V and 1 base from J, the gap between germline ends came to 23 bases. The CDR3 has 19 amino acids. CDR3 in DNA: TGTGCCAGCAGTGAACCAACTTTGGGGGGGGAGGGGGAGAACACTGAAGCTTTCTTT. Its protein product is CASSEPTLGGEGENTEAFF.

This clone showed up many times. Here the CDR3 DNA reads TGTGCCAGCAGCGGTACAGGGGGGGCTCTTTCTGGAAACACCATATATTTT. It specifies CASSGTGGALSGNTIYF. This sequence joins TRBV11-2 and TRBJ1-3, with 8 bases that match TRBD1. The CDR3 extends over 17 amino acids. Looked up from germline, CDR1 is SGHAT and CDR2 is FQNNGV. J lost 1 base, V lost 5 bases, and 10 bases had no gene match.

This clone was detected ten times or more. The chain uses TRBV11-2 and TRBJ2-1; the match to TRBD1 covers 10 bases. Unmatched junction bases numbered 3, after V lost 0 bases and J lost 4 bases. The CDR3 is made up of 16 amino acids. The germline V gene has CDR1 SGHAT and CDR2 FQNNGV. Written as DNA, the CDR3 is TGTGCCAGCAGCTTAGACTGGGGACAGGGGTACAATGAGCAGTTCTTC. This codes for CASSLDWGQGYNEQFF.

At least ten counts were recorded for this clone. This rearrangement joins TRBV2 to TRBJ1-2; D perhaps matches TRBD1 (6 bases). From germline, CDR1 is SNHLY and CDR2 FYNNEI. There are 14 residues in the CDR3. The germline V and J ends were trimmed by 7 bases and 3 bases, with 15 bases remaining between them. As DNA, the CDR3 is TGTGCCAGCAACACCCCAGGGGACCACTATGGCTACACCTTC. Translation gives CASNTPGDHYGYTF.

This clone was seen at least ten times. The chain combines TRBV6-5 with TRBJ2-2; 9 bases map to TRBD1. Losses at the gene ends were 7 bases for V and 1 base for J; bases not matched to a gene: 4. The V gene's germline CDR1 is MNHEY and CDR2 SVGAGI. The CDR3 consists of 15 residues. The CDR3: CASTMDRGNTGELFF. Here the CDR3 DNA reads TGTGCCAGCACCATGGACAGGGGGAACACCGGGGAGCTGTTTTTT.